This T cell receptor (beta chain) originates from a study of beta chain features in type 1 diabetes. Study-wide findings and caveats: There was a moderate but significant shortening of TCRB CDR3s in all four CD4+ subsets of Type 1 diabetes patients.

Germline CDR1 reads SQVTM; CDR2 reads ANQGSEA. Trimming shortened V by 6 bases and J by 5 bases, and 13 bases separated the two germline ends. This CDR3 is 13 amino acids long. Expressed TCRB transcripts were sequenced because the entire RNA isolate underwent reverse transcription. Measured with immunoSEQ multiplex PCR; TCRdb has only the in-frame clones, and not every one. The sample holds roughly 100,000 clones, 25% to 35% seen once. This clone was found a few times. Antigen specificity is unknown. The sequencing sample was made of central memory CD4+ T cells from blood. The gene calls are TRBV29-1 and TRBJ1-4, with TRBD1 as a possible D gene (5 bases). The receptor was derived from a woman aged 18-30 years with type 1 diabetes. The CDR3 protein is CSVGLNLNEKLFF. As DNA, the CDR3 is TGCAGCGTGGGACTGAACCTGAATGAAAAACTGTTTTTT.